A selection of T cell receptor beta chains follows, all from one sample in a study of T cell responses to AZD1222 COVID-19 vaccine. Assay used: immunoSEQ multiplex PCR; TCRdb lists only in-frame clones, some missing. The sample records roughly 200,000 clones, roughly 94% being singletons. The sample was peripheral blood, taken 28 days after the second dose of the MenACWY control vaccine. These receptors were collected from an adult who received the MenACWY meningococcal vaccine as a control. The CDR3 runs from the conserved cysteine through the conserved F or W. The D gene is left open where the match is weak. The size entry is marked missing in some rows and otherwise reads once, few, many or a size class.

j_gene: TRBJ2-7; d_gene: TRBD1; v_gene: TRBV7-2; abundance: .; CDR3aa: CASSYQTGGDYYEQYF; CDR3nt: TGTGCCAGCAGCTACCAGACAGGGGGCGATTACTACGAGCAGTACTTC
j_gene: TRBJ1-4; d_gene: .; v_gene: TRBV12-3/TRBV12-4; abundance: .; CDR3aa: CASSRGSDEKLFF; CDR3nt: TGTGCCAGCAGTCGAGGGTCGGATGAAAAACTGTTTTTT
j_gene: TRBJ1-2; d_gene: .; v_gene: TRBV9; abundance: .; CDR3aa: CASSVGDGYGYTF; CDR3nt: TGTGCCAGCAGCGTAGGCGATGGCTATGGCTACACCTTC
j_gene: TRBJ1-4; d_gene: TRBD1; v_gene: TRBV2; abundance: .; CDR3aa: CASSEEGQGRRKLFF; CDR3nt: TGTGCCAGCAGTGAAGAGGGACAGGGTCGGAGAAAACTGTTTTTT
j_gene: TRBJ1-2; d_gene: TRBD1; v_gene: TRBV18; abundance: .; CDR3aa: CASSRGQGYSYGYTF; CDR3nt: TGTGCCAGCTCGCGCGGACAGGGGTATTCGTATGGCTACACCTTC
j_gene: TRBJ1-1; d_gene: .; v_gene: TRBV28; abundance: .; CDR3aa: CASSSLVVLGVTDAFF; CDR3nt: TGTGCCAGCAGTTCCCTAGTCGTGCTAGGAGTAACTGACGCTTTCTTT
j_gene: TRBJ1-2; d_gene: .; v_gene: TRBV18; abundance: once; CDR3aa: CASSPARDTAGYTF; CDR3nt: TGTGCCAGCTCACCGGCCAGGGACACCGCTGGCTACACCTTC
j_gene: TRBJ2-3; d_gene: TRBD1; v_gene: TRBV2; abundance: .; CDR3aa: CAERTGGANTQYF; CDR3nt: TGTGCCGAAAGGACAGGGGGCGCGAATACGCAGTATTTT
j_gene: TRBJ2-1; d_gene: TRBD2; v_gene: TRBV18; abundance: .; CDR3aa: CASSPSGLAGGRLYNEQFF; CDR3nt: TGTGCCAGCTCACCATCAGGCCTAGCGGGAGGGCGTCTCTACAATGAGCAGTTCTTC
j_gene: TRBJ2-6; d_gene: .; v_gene: TRBV10-3; abundance: .; CDR3aa: CAISDRETTGANVLTF; CDR3nt: TGTGCCATCAGTGACAGGGAGACAACTGGGGCCAACGTCCTGACTTTC
j_gene: TRBJ2-1; d_gene: .; v_gene: TRBV6-5; abundance: .; CDR3aa: CASGRDIYNEQFF; CDR3nt: TGTGCCAGCGGCCGGGACATCTACAATGAGCAGTTCTTC
j_gene: TRBJ2-1; d_gene: .; v_gene: TRBV4-3; abundance: .; CDR3aa: CASSQGSLLSYNEQFF; CDR3nt: TGCGCCAGCAGCCAAGGATCCCTATTGTCCTACAATGAGCAGTTCTTC
j_gene: TRBJ2-7; d_gene: TRBD1; v_gene: TRBV30; abundance: .; CDR3aa: CACRTGDTYEQYF; CDR3nt: TGTGCCTGTCGGACAGGGGACACCTACGAGCAGTACTTC
j_gene: TRBJ2-7; d_gene: .; v_gene: TRBV6-1; abundance: .; CDR3aa: CASSEAWGSEQYF; CDR3nt: TGTGCCAGCAGTGAAGCGTGGGGGTCCGAGCAGTACTTC
j_gene: TRBJ2-1; d_gene: .; v_gene: TRBV28; abundance: .; CDR3aa: CASSLGGFSYNEQFF; CDR3nt: TGTGCCAGCAGTTTGGGCGGATTCTCCTACAATGAGCAGTTCTTC
j_gene: TRBJ2-3; d_gene: .; v_gene: TRBV2; abundance: .; CDR3aa: CASSAKNTQYF; CDR3nt: TGTGCCAGCAGTGCTAAAAATACGCAGTATTTT
j_gene: TRBJ2-3; d_gene: .; v_gene: TRBV2; abundance: .; CDR3aa: CASSEQGSTDTQYF; CDR3nt: TGTGCCAGCAGTGAACAGGGGAGCACAGATACGCAGTATTTT
j_gene: TRBJ2-7; d_gene: TRBD2; v_gene: TRBV5-1; abundance: .; CDR3aa: CASSLITGDYYEQYF; CDR3nt: TGCGCCAGCAGCTTGATTACGGGGGACTACTACGAGCAGTACTTC
j_gene: TRBJ2-4; d_gene: TRBD2; v_gene: TRBV6-6; abundance: .; CDR3aa: CASGLAGDLYF; CDR3nt: TGTGCCAGCGGCCTAGCGGGAGATCTATACTTC
j_gene: TRBJ2-5; d_gene: TRBD2; v_gene: TRBV10-3; abundance: .; CDR3aa: CAISESRLAGGQETQYF; CDR3nt: TGTGCCATCAGTGAGTCGAGGCTAGCGGGGGGGCAAGAGACCCAGTACTTC
j_gene: TRBJ1-1; d_gene: .; v_gene: TRBV6-5; abundance: .; CDR3aa: CASSTQTGSVTEAFF; CDR3nt: TGTGCCAGCAGCACTCAGACAGGTTCGGTCACTGAAGCTTTCTTT
j_gene: TRBJ2-2; d_gene: TRBD1; v_gene: TRBV7-8; abundance: .; CDR3aa: CASSFSGTGVGELFF; CDR3nt: TGTGCCAGCAGCTTTTCCGGGACAGGGGTCGGGGAGCTGTTTTTT
j_gene: TRBJ2-2; d_gene: TRBD2; v_gene: TRBV6-2/TRBV6-3; abundance: .; CDR3aa: CASSPAVAGWTGELFF; CDR3nt: TGTGCCAGCAGTCCCGCAGTAGCGGGGTGGACCGGGGAGCTGTTTTTT
j_gene: TRBJ2-4; d_gene: .; v_gene: TRBV27; abundance: .; CDR3aa: CASSFPPPGQIAKNIQYF; CDR3nt: TGTGCCAGCAGTTTTCCACCCCCGGGACAAATAGCCAAAAACATTCAGTACTTC
j_gene: TRBJ2-7; d_gene: TRBD2; v_gene: TRBV9; abundance: .; CDR3aa: CASSVDGGAAFYEQYF; CDR3nt: TGTGCCAGCAGCGTAGACGGGGGGGCTGCCTTCTACGAGCAGTACTTC
j_gene: TRBJ1-4; d_gene: .; v_gene: TRBV6-5; abundance: .; CDR3aa: CASSPGLHNEKLFF; CDR3nt: TGTGCCAGCAGTCCGGGACTCCATAATGAAAAACTGTTTTTT
j_gene: TRBJ2-7; d_gene: TRBD1; v_gene: TRBV6-5; abundance: .; CDR3aa: CASRTGNTYEQYF; CDR3nt: TGTGCCAGCAGGACAGGGAACACCTACGAGCAGTACTTC
j_gene: TRBJ2-7; d_gene: .; v_gene: TRBV10-3; abundance: .; CDR3aa: CAISDPRDGSYEQYF; CDR3nt: TGTGCCATCAGTGATCCCCGGGACGGCTCCTACGAGCAGTACTTC
j_gene: TRBJ1-2; d_gene: .; v_gene: TRBV12-3/TRBV12-4; abundance: .; CDR3aa: CASSFSGYGYTF; CDR3nt: TGTGCCAGCAGTTTTTCGGGCTATGGCTACACCTTC
j_gene: TRBJ1-1; d_gene: TRBD1; v_gene: TRBV5-1; abundance: .; CDR3aa: CASSQQGGGTEAFF; CDR3nt: TGCGCCAGCAGCCAACAGGGGGGTGGCACTGAAGCTTTCTTT
j_gene: TRBJ2-3; d_gene: TRBD1; v_gene: TRBV28; abundance: .; CDR3aa: CASSSPPRTGGLTDTQYF; CDR3nt: TGTGCCAGCAGTTCCCCCCCGCGGACAGGGGGTCTTACAGATACGCAGTATTTT
j_gene: TRBJ2-7; d_gene: .; v_gene: TRBV6-5; abundance: .; CDR3aa: CASSYQDSAEQYF; CDR3nt: TGTGCCAGCAGTTACCAGGACAGCGCCGAGCAGTACTTC
j_gene: TRBJ1-1; d_gene: .; v_gene: TRBV7-9; abundance: once; CDR3aa: CASSLAGWNTEAFF; CDR3nt: TGTGCCAGCAGCTTAGCTGGATGGAACACTGAAGCTTTCTTT
j_gene: TRBJ2-5; d_gene: .; v_gene: TRBV7-2; abundance: .; CDR3aa: CASSPRGPTGETQYF; CDR3nt: TGTGCCAGCAGCCCCCGGGGGCCCACCGGGGAGACCCAGTACTTC
j_gene: TRBJ2-7; d_gene: .; v_gene: TRBV5-6; abundance: .; CDR3aa: CASSLQSQAPLEQYF; CDR3nt: TGTGCCAGCAGCTTGCAGTCTCAGGCCCCCCTCGAGCAGTACTTC
j_gene: TRBJ1-2; d_gene: .; v_gene: TRBV27; abundance: .; CDR3aa: CASSPTGQEGYTF; CDR3nt: TGTGCCAGCAGCCCAACGGGTCAGGAGGGCTACACCTTC
j_gene: TRBJ1-1; d_gene: .; v_gene: TRBV10-3; abundance: .; CDR3aa: CAISVAEGMNTEAFF; CDR3nt: TGTGCCATCAGTGTGGCAGAGGGGATGAACACTGAAGCTTTCTTT
j_gene: TRBJ2-7; d_gene: .; v_gene: TRBV5-5; abundance: .; CDR3aa: CASSLFQSSYEQYF; CDR3nt: TGTGCCAGCAGCTTGTTTCAGAGCTCCTACGAGCAGTACTTC
j_gene: TRBJ2-7; d_gene: .; v_gene: TRBV5-6; abundance: .; CDR3aa: CASSLAGGTYEQYF; CDR3nt: TGTGCCAGCAGCTTGGCCGGGGGAACCTACGAGCAGTACTTC
j_gene: TRBJ2-3; d_gene: .; v_gene: TRBV3-1/TRBV3-2; abundance: .; CDR3aa: CASSPAGAPDTQYF; CDR3nt: TGTGCCAGCAGCCCCGCCGGCGCCCCAGATACGCAGTATTTT
j_gene: TRBJ1-5; d_gene: .; v_gene: TRBV5-1; abundance: .; CDR3aa: CASSLGEWGNQPQHF; CDR3nt: TGCGCCAGCAGCTTAGGGGAATGGGGCAATCAGCCCCAGCATTTT
j_gene: TRBJ1-3; d_gene: .; v_gene: TRBV4-1; abundance: .; CDR3aa: CASSQEGGGAASGNTIYF; CDR3nt: TGCGCCAGCAGCCAAGAGGGAGGAGGTGCAGCCTCTGGAAACACCATATATTTT
j_gene: TRBJ2-7; d_gene: TRBD2; v_gene: TRBV9; abundance: .; CDR3aa: CASSVGEGMVYEQYF; CDR3nt: TGTGCCAGCAGCGTAGGGGAGGGGATGGTCTACGAGCAGTACTTC
j_gene: TRBJ2-3; d_gene: TRBD2; v_gene: TRBV7-9; abundance: .; CDR3aa: CASSLTSGGPGDTQYF; CDR3nt: TGTGCCAGCAGCTTAACTAGCGGGGGCCCTGGGGATACGCAGTATTTT
j_gene: TRBJ2-7; d_gene: TRBD1; v_gene: TRBV19; abundance: .; CDR3aa: CASSIRGPGGEQYF; CDR3nt: TGTGCCAGTAGTATCAGGGGGCCGGGCGGCGAGCAGTACTTC
j_gene: TRBJ2-7; d_gene: .; v_gene: TRBV6-6; abundance: .; CDR3aa: CASSYGGKGSYEQYF; CDR3nt: TGTGCCAGCAGTTACGGCGGGAAGGGCTCCTACGAGCAGTACTTC
j_gene: TRBJ2-5; d_gene: .; v_gene: TRBV7-2; abundance: .; CDR3aa: CASSLGGPRETQYF; CDR3nt: TGTGCCAGCAGCTTAGGGGGTCCGAGGGAGACCCAGTACTTC
j_gene: TRBJ1-1; d_gene: .; v_gene: TRBV5-6; abundance: .; CDR3aa: CASSSFWSGVNTEAFF; CDR3nt: TGTGCCAGCAGCTCATTTTGGTCTGGGGTTAACACTGAAGCTTTCTTT
j_gene: TRBJ1-1; d_gene: .; v_gene: TRBV28; abundance: .; CDR3aa: CASSLDIRNTEAFF; CDR3nt: TGTGCCAGCAGTCTGGACATTAGGAACACTGAAGCTTTCTTT
j_gene: TRBJ2-2; d_gene: TRBD1; v_gene: TRBV9; abundance: .; CDR3aa: CASSVEVETGVNTGELFF; CDR3nt: TGTGCCAGCAGCGTAGAAGTGGAGACAGGGGTAAACACCGGGGAGCTGTTTTTT
j_gene: TRBJ1-1; d_gene: .; v_gene: TRBV3-1/TRBV3-2; abundance: .; CDR3aa: CASSQVSGLGTEAFF; CDR3nt: TGTGCCAGCAGCCAAGTAAGCGGGTTGGGCACTGAAGCTTTCTTT
j_gene: TRBJ1-1; d_gene: .; v_gene: TRBV4-2; abundance: .; CDR3aa: CASSHRRDGLMNTEAFF; CDR3nt: TGTGCCAGCAGCCATAGGAGGGACGGACTTATGAACACTGAAGCTTTCTTT
j_gene: TRBJ1-2; d_gene: TRBD1; v_gene: TRBV10-3; abundance: .; CDR3aa: CAISESGTGGEDYGYTF; CDR3nt: TGTGCCATCAGTGAGTCTGGGACAGGGGGCGAGGACTATGGCTACACCTTC
j_gene: TRBJ2-1; d_gene: TRBD2; v_gene: TRBV4-1; abundance: once; CDR3aa: CASSHTQLAGGNEQFF; CDR3nt: TGCGCCAGCAGCCACACGCAACTAGCGGGGGGGAATGAGCAGTTCTTC
j_gene: TRBJ2-1; d_gene: .; v_gene: TRBV7-9; abundance: .; CDR3aa: CASSLSYRQLWQFF; CDR3nt: TGTGCCAGCAGCTTATCTTACCGTCAGCTCTGGCAGTTCTTC